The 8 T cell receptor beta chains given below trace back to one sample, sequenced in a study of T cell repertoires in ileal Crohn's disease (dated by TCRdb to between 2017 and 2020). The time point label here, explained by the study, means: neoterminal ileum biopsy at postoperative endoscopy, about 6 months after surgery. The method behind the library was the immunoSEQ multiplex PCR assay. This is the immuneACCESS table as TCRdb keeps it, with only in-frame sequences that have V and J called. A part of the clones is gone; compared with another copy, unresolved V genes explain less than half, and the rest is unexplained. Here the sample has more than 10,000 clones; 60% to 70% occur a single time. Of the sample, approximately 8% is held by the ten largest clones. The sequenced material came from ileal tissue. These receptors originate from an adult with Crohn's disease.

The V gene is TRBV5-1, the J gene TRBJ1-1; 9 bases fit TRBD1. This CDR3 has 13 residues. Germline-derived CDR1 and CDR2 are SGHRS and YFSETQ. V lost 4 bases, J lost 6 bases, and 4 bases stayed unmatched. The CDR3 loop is CASSTGQGPEAFF. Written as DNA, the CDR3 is TGCGCCAGCAGCACAGGACAGGGGCCTGAAGCTTTCTTT. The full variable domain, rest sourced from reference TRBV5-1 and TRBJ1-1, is KAGVTQTPRYLIKTRGQQVTLSCSPISGHRSVSWYQQTPGQGLQFLFEYFSETQRNKGNFPGRFSGRQFSNSRSEMNVSTLELGDSALYLCASSTGQGPEAFFGQGTRLTVV.

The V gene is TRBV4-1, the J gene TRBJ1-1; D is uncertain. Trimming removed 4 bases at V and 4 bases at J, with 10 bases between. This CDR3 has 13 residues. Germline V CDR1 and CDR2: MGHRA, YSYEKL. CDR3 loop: CASSRSGSTEAFF. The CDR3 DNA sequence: TGCGCCAGCAGCCGGTCGGGATCCACTGAAGCTTTCTTT.

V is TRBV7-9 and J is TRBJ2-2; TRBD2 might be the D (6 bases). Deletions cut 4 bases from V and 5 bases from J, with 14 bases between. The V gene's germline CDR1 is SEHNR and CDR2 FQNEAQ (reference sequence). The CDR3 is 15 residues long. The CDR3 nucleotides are TGTGCCAGCAGCTCTCCGACGGAGGGTACCGGGGAGCTGTTTTTT. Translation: CASSSPTEGTGELFF.

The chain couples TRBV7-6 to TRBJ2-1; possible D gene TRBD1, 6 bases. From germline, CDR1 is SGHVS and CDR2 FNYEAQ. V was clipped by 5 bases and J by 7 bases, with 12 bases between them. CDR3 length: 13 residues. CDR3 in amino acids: CASSTGTRNEQFF. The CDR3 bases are TGTGCCAGCAGCACCGGGACAAGGAATGAGCAGTTCTTC.

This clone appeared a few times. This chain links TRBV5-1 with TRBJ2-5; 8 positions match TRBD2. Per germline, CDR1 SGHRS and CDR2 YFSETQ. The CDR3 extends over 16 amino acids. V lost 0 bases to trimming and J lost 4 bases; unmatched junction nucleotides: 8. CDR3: CASSLVPRGGAETQYF. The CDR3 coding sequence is TGCGCCAGCAGCTTGGTACCTCGGGGGGGGGCAGAGACCCAGTACTTC.

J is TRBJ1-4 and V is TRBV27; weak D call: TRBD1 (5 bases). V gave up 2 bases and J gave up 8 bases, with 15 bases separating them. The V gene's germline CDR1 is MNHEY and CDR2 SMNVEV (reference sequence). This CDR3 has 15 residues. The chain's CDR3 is CASSLRGRTTEKLFF. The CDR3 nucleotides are TGTGCCAGCAGTTTACGGGGACGGACCACGGAAAAACTGTTTTTT.

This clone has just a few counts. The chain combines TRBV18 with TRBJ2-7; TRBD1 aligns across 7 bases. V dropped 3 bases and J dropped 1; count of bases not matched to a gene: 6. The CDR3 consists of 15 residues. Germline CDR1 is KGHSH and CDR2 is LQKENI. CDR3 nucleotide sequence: TGTGCCAGCTCACCCCGACAGGGATTATCCTACGAGCAGTACTTC. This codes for CASSPRQGLSYEQYF.

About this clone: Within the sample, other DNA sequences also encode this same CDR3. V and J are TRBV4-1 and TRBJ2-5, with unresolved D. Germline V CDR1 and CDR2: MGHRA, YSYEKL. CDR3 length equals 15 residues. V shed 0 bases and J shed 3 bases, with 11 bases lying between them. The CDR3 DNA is TGCGCCAGCAGCCAAGATGGACGGACGGAAGAGACCCAGTACTTC. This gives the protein CASSQDGRTEETQYF.